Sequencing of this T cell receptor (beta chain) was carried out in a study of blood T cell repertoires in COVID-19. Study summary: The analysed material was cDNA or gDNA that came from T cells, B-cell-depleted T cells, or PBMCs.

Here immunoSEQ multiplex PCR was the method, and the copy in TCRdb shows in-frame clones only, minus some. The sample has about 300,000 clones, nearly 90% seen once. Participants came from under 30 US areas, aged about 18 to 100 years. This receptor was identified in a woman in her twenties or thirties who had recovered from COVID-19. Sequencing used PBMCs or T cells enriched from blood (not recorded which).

The chain's CDR3 is CASSLTVSGGQETQYF. The CDR3 nucleotides are TGTGCCAGCAGCTTAACGGTTAGCGGGGGCCAAGAGACCCAGTACTTC. The rearrangement joins TRBV7-3 to TRBJ2-5; TRBD2 agrees at 9 bases. The germline V gene has CDR1 SGHTA and CDR2 FQGTGA. V was pared by 0 bases and J by 1 base, with 3 bases of the junction left unmatched. CDR3 length: 16 amino acids.